Below are 30 T cell receptor beta chains sequenced from a single sample in a study of monozygotic twins with inflammatory bowel disease. One entry per CDR3 protein, without DNA, is what TCRdb gives after re-calling the 5' RACE reads. This sample's clone table lists around 400,000 distinct CDR3 sequences. The specimen was blood. These receptors were obtained from a human donor with ulcerative colitis or Crohn's disease, or a healthy co-twin of an affected twin (not recorded which).

The J gene is TRBJ2-3, the V gene TRBV29-1; TCRdb returns TRBD2, unconfirmable since there is no DNA. The germline CDR1 and CDR2 sequences are SQVTM and ANQGSEA. The CDR3 extends over 14 amino acids. The CDR3 sequence: CSVPSGSNTDTQYF.

This chain uses TRBV20-1 with TRBJ2-2; TCRdb picks TRBD1, but there is no DNA to check that call. There are 16 residues in the CDR3. Germline CDR1 and CDR2: DFQATT and SNEGSKA (reference sequence). The CDR3 sequence: CSAPKAGTGGTGELFF.

The CDR3 spells CASSFSGSFSETQYF. The chain employs TRBV7-2 and TRBJ2-3. This CDR3 is built from 15 residues. Germline CDR1 and CDR2: SGHTA and FQGNSA.

The chain links TRBV20-1 to TRBJ2-2; the D call from TCRdb, TRBD1, cannot be confirmed without DNA. Germline V CDR1 and CDR2: DFQATT, SNEGSKA (reference sequence). CDR3 length: 15 residues. CDR3 in amino acids: CSARLRGRVTGELFF.

The chain has TRBV2 and TRBJ1-1. Germline-derived CDR1 and CDR2 are SNHLY and FYNNEI. The CDR3 extends over 13 amino acids. The CDR3 loop reads CASITTENTDAFF.

J is TRBJ2-1 and V is TRBV14; TCRdb's D call of TRBD2 is untestable without DNA. CDR3 length: 16 residues. Germline V CDR1 and CDR2: SGHDN, FVKESK. The CDR3 loop is CASSQARVAGGYEQFF.

The genes are TRBV18 and TRBJ2-2. Per germline, CDR1 KGHSH and CDR2 LQKENI. This CDR3 contains 14 residues. CDR3 amino acids: CASSPMSSPGELFF.

The genes are TRBV28 and TRBJ1-4; lacking DNA, the TRBD1 call made by TCRdb goes unchecked. Germline V gene sequence: CDR1 MDHEN, CDR2 SYDVKM. The CDR3 covers 12 residues. The CDR3 sequence is CASSRDRGGLFF.

The chain is built from TRBV12-3 or TRBV12-4 and TRBJ1-5. This CDR3 has 13 amino acids. Here the CDR3 reads CASSLEENQPQHF.

The rearrangement uses TRBV5-1 and TRBJ2-7. The V gene's germline CDR1 is SGHRS and CDR2 YFSETQ. This CDR3 has 14 amino acids. The CDR3 region is CASSFRESSYEQYF. The full variable domain, rest sourced from reference TRBV5-1 and TRBJ2-7, is KAGVTQTPRYLIKTRGQQVTLSCSPISGHRSVSWYQQTPGQGLQFLFEYFSETQRNKGNFPGRFSGRQFSNSRSEMNVSTLELGDSALYLCASSFRESSYEQYFGPGTRLTVT.

CDR3 region: CSVGPEGHGYTF. The chain uses TRBV29-1 and TRBJ1-2; TCRdb's assignment of TRBD1 cannot be checked, as there is no DNA. The germline gives CDR1 SQVTM, CDR2 ANQGSEA. CDR3 size: 12 residues. The full variable domain, its missing parts supplied by reference TRBV29-1 and TRBJ1-2, is SAVISQKPSRDICQRGTSLTIQCQVDSQVTMMFWYRQQPGQSLTLIATANQGSEATYESGFVIDKFPISRPNLTFSTLTVSNMSPEDSSIYLCSVGPEGHGYTFGSGTRLTVV.

CDR3 sequence: CASSLEEGPGNTGELFF. This chain links TRBV5-1 with TRBJ2-2; as DNA is missing, the TRBD2 call by TCRdb cannot be tested. In germline, CDR1 is SGHRS, CDR2 YFSETQ. This CDR3 has 17 amino acids.

This rearrangement joins TRBV2 to TRBJ2-2; TCRdb selects TRBD1, and the lack of DNA leaves this call unchecked. Germline V CDR1 and CDR2: SNHLY, FYNNEI. The CDR3 contains 15 residues. CDR3 residues: CASSKDRGGTGELFF. Looking up the rest from reference TRBV2 and TRBJ2-2 gives the full variable domain: EPEVTQTPSHQVTQMGQEVILRCVPISNHLYFYWYRQILGQKVEFLVSFYNNEISEKSEIFDDQFSVERPDGSNFTLKIRSTKLEDSAMYFCASSKDRGGTGELFFGEGSRLTVL.

The chain joins TRBV18 to TRBJ1-2; TCRdb lists TRBD1, though no DNA is available to test this call. The CDR3 runs to 15 residues. From germline, CDR1 is KGHSH and CDR2 LQKENI. This CDR3 is CASSPPVRDPYGYTF.

V gene TRBV7-2 combines with J gene TRBJ2-1; lacking DNA, the TRBD1 call made by TCRdb goes unchecked. The germline V gene has CDR1 SGHTA and CDR2 FQGNSA. The CDR3 is made up of 12 amino acids. The CDR3: CASSKNRDEQFF.

This chain uses TRBV20-1 with TRBJ2-3; TCRdb reports TRBD2, a call that lacks DNA to check it against. There are 14 residues in the CDR3. Per the germline V gene, CDR1 is DFQATT and CDR2 is SNEGSKA (reference sequence). The CDR3 region is CSARDRERTDTQYF.

This chain connects TRBV18 to TRBJ2-1; TCRdb's D call of TRBD2 is untestable without DNA. Germline V gene lookup returns CDR1 KGHSH and CDR2 LQKENI. The CDR3 has 16 amino acids. This chain's CDR3 is CASSPTRGLDGNEQFF.

V gene TRBV12-3 or TRBV12-4 combines with J gene TRBJ2-7; without DNA, the TCRdb call of TRBD2 cannot be checked. The CDR3 spans 14 residues. CDR3 in amino acids: CASRVLLSSYEQYF.

The chain employs TRBV5-1 and TRBJ2-1; TCRdb proposes TRBD2, but this gene call is untestable without DNA. The CDR3 is 18 amino acids. Germline lookup yields CDR1 SGHRS and CDR2 YFSETQ. CDR3 loop: CASSLASITSGFLNEQFF.

CDR3 region: CASSPLDRGVYGYTF. The chain recombines TRBV18 with TRBJ1-2; TCRdb's D call of TRBD1 is untestable without DNA. Germline values: CDR1 KGHSH, CDR2 LQKENI. This CDR3 comprises 15 residues.

Here the CDR3 reads CASSSGGWEQFF. This chain links TRBV11-3 with TRBJ2-1; the D call from TCRdb, TRBD1, cannot be confirmed without DNA. The CDR3 spans 12 residues. CDR1 and CDR2 (germline): SGHNT, YENEEA.

This chain joins TRBV5-1 and TRBJ2-3; as DNA is missing, the TRBD2 call by TCRdb cannot be tested. The germline gives CDR1 SGHRS, CDR2 YFSETQ. The CDR3 runs to 16 residues. The CDR3 is CASSLSLEGGGDTQYF.

This chain joins TRBV19 and TRBJ2-1. CDR1 is LNHDA, CDR2 SQIVND, per germline (reference sequence). CDR3 length equals 11 residues. CDR3 sequence: CASSQTSYQFF.

The chain links TRBV27 to TRBJ1-1; no DNA is available, so the TRBD1 call from TCRdb remains unchecked. Germline-derived CDR1 and CDR2 are MNHEY and SMNVEV (reference sequence). This CDR3 comprises 12 residues. The chain's CDR3 is CASSWDGTEAFF.

The J gene is TRBJ2-1, the V gene TRBV9; the D call of TRBD2 rests on TCRdb alone, since no DNA is present to check it. CDR1 and CDR2 from the germline V gene are SGDLS and YYNGEE. This CDR3 has 15 amino acids. CDR3 protein: CASSATGTSGDQQFF.

The chain employs TRBV12-3 or TRBV12-4 and TRBJ2-5; TCRdb outputs TRBD1, but without DNA this stays unchecked. The CDR3 length is 14 residues. The chain's CDR3 is CASSLMGGKETQYF.

The chain couples TRBV30 to TRBJ2-7. This CDR3 spans 11 amino acids. Per germline, CDR1 GTSNPN and CDR2 SVGIG (reference sequence). This CDR3 reads CAWSGQYEQYF.

This chain joins TRBV7-2 and TRBJ2-7; TCRdb's D gene call, TRBD1, goes unchecked for lack of DNA. The CDR3 runs to 15 residues. In germline, CDR1 is SGHTA, CDR2 FQGNSA. CDR3: CASSLNGQGSYEQYF. Looking up the rest from reference TRBV7-2 and TRBJ2-7 gives the full variable domain: GAGVSQSPSNKVTEKGKDVELRCDPISGHTALYWYRQSLGQGLEFLIYFQGNSAPDKSGLPSDRFSAERTGGSVSTLTIQRTQQEDSAVYLCASSLNGQGSYEQYFGPGTRLTVT.

The chain uses TRBV2 and TRBJ2-5; TCRdb calls TRBD1, which cannot be checked without DNA. The CDR3 contains 15 residues. From germline, CDR1 is SNHLY and CDR2 FYNNEI. The CDR3 region is CASLTRTDRQETQYF.

The chain combines TRBV4-3 with TRBJ2-2. The CDR3 is 17 amino acids. Germline lookup yields CDR1 LGHNA and CDR2 YSLEER. Here the CDR3 reads CASSQDQYGRYTGELFF.